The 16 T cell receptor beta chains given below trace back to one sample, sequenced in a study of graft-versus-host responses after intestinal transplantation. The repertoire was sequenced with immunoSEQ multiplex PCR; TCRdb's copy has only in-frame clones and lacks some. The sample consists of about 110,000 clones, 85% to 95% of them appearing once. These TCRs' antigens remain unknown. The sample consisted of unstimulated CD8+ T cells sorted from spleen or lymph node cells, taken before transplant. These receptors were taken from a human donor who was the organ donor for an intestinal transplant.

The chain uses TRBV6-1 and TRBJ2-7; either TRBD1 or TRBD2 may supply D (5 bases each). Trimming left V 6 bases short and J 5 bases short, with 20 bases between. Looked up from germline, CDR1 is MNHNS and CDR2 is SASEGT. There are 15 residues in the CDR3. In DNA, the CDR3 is TGTGCCAGCAGGGTCGGGACGGGCCAGGTGGACGAGCAGTACTTC. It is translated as CASRVGTGQVDEQYF.

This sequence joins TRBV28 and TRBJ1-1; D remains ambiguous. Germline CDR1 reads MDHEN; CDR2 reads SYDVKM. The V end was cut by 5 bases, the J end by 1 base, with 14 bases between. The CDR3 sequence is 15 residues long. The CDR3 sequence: CASSLKLGPNTEAFF. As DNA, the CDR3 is TGTGCCAGCAGTCTCAAACTTGGACCGAACACTGAAGCTTTCTTT.

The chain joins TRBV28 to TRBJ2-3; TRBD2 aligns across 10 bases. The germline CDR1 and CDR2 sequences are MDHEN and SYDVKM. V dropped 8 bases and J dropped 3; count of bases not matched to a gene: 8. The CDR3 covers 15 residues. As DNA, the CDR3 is TGTGCCAGCCTGTTAGCGGGAGGTGGAACAGATACGCAGTATTTT. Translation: CASLLAGGGTDTQYF.

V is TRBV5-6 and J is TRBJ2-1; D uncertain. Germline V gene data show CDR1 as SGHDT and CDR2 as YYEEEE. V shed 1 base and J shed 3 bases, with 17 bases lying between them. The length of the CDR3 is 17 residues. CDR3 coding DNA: TGTGCCAGCAGCTTGCTGAGATGGCAGGTCCTCTACAATGAGCAGTTCTTC. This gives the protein CASSLLRWQVLYNEQFF.

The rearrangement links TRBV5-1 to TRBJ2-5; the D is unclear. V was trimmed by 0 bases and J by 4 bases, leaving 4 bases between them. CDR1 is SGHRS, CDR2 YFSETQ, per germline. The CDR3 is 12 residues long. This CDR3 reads CASSLAGETQYF. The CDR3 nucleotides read TGCGCCAGCAGCTTGGCCGGAGAGACCCAGTACTTC.

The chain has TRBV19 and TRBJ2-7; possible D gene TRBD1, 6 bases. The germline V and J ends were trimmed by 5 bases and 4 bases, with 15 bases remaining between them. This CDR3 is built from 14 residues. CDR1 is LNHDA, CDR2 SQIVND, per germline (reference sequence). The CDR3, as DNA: TGTGCCAGTAGTCCCTCAGGGACACCGTACGAGCAGTACTTC. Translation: CASSPSGTPYEQYF.

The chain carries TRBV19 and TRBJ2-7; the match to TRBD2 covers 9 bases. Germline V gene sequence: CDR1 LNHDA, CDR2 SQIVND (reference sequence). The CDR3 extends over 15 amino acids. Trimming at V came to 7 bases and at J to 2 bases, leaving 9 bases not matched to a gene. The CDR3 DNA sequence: TGTGCCAGTACCCCGGACGGCGGGAGGGCCTACGAGCAGTACTTC. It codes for CASTPDGGRAYEQYF.

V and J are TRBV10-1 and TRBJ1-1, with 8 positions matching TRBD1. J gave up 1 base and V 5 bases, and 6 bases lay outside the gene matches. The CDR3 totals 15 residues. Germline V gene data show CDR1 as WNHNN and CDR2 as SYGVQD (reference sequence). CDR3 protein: CASSHNQGANTEAFF. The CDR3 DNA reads TGCGCCAGCAGTCACAACCAGGGGGCGAACACTGAAGCTTTCTTT.

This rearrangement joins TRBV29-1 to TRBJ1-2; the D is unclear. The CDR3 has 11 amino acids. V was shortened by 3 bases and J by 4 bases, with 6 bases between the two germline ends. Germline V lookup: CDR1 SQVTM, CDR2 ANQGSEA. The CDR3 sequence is CSVDFGYGYTF. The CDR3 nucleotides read TGCAGCGTTGATTTCGGCTATGGCTACACCTTC.

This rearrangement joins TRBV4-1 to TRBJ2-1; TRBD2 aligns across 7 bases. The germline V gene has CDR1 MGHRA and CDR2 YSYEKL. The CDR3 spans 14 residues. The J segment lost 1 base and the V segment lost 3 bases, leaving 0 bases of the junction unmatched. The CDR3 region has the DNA TGCGCCAGCAGCCATAGCGGGTCCTACAATGAGCAGTTCTTC. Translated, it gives CASSHSGSYNEQFF.

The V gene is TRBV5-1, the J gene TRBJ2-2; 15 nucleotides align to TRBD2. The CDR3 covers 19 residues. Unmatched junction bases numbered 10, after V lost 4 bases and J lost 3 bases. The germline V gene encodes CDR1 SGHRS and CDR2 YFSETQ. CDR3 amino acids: CASSPWTSGRAVDTGELFF. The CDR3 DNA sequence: TGCGCCAGCAGCCCATGGACTAGCGGGAGGGCCGTAGACACCGGGGAGCTGTTTTTT.

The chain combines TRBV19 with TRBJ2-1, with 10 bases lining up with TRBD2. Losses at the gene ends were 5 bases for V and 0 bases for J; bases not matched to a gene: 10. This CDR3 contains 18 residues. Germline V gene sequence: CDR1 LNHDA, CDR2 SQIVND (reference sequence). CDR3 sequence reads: CASSWVAGGPPSYNEQFF. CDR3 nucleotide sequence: TGTGCCAGTAGTTGGGTAGCGGGAGGCCCTCCCTCCTACAATGAGCAGTTCTTC.

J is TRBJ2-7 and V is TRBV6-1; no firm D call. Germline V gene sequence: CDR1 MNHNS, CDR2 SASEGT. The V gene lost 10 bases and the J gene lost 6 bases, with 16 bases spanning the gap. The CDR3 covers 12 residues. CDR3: CATLIGVGEQYF. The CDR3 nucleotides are TGTGCCACACTAATAGGAGTCGGCGAGCAGTACTTC.

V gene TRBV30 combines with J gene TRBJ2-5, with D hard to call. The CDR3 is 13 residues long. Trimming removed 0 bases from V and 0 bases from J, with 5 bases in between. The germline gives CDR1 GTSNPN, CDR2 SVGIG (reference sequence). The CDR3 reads CAWSVDYQETQYF. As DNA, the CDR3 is TGTGCCTGGAGTGTAGATTACCAAGAGACCCAGTACTTC.

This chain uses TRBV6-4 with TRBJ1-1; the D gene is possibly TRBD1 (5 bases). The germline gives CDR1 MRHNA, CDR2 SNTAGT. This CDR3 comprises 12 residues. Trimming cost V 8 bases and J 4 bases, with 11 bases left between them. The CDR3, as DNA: TGTGCCAGCGCTTCCGGGGGCACTGAAGCTTTCTTT. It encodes CASASGGTEAFF.

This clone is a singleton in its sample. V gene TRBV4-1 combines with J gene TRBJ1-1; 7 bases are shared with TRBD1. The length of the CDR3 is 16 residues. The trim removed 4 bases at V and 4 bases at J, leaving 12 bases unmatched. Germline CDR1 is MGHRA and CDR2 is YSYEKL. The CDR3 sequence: CASSPHEQGIGTEAFF. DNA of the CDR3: TGCGCCAGCAGCCCTCACGAACAGGGGATCGGCACTGAAGCTTTCTTT.